This T cell receptor (beta chain) was identified during a study of cytomegalovirus exposure and HLA in healthy donors. Trimming cost V 5 bases and J 0 bases, with 19 bases left between them. This CDR3 contains 17 residues. Germline values: CDR1 SGHTA, CDR2 FQGNSA. A remark on this clone: Antigen unknown.

Vbeta (60) and Jbeta (13) primers were used in the PCR. Measured with immunoSEQ multiplex PCR; TCRdb has only the in-frame clones, and not every one. The table lists 110,000 to 150,000 clones, 77% of them singletons. Study observations and caveats: In a later analysis, across HLA loci, associated TCR counts were highest for DRB1, lowest for HLA-C.

This receptor was obtained from a male donor in good health and CMV-seronegative. Sequences were obtained from PBMCs. The chain carries TRBV7-2 and TRBJ1-1; D possibly corresponds to TRBD1 (5 bases). The CDR3 loop is CASSGGGWVAVNTEAFF. The CDR3 DNA is TGTGCCAGCAGCGGGGGAGGATGGGTAGCTGTGAACACTGAAGCTTTCTTT.